A selection of T cell receptor beta chains follows, all from one sample in a study of molecular identifiers for immune sequencing clone quantification. TCRdb passed the PCR reads through MiXCR, listing each CDR3 protein once. Found here are about 40,000 distinct CDR3 sequences, 15% to 20% of them singletons; the top ten hold over 6%. Sequenced input: naive CD8+ T cells from blood, with Jurkat cell RNA spiked in. The receptors come from a human donor in good health. Some libraries in this study had Jurkat cell RNA spiked in. CDR3s include the opening cysteine and the closing phenylalanine or tryptophan. The order of the fields is CDR3 protein, CDR3 DNA, V gene, D gene, CDR3 length, J gene, clone size. D genes are given only for firm matches. Rows may omit the clone size; those that give it use once, few, many or a size class.

CDR3: CASSDDRAAYEQYF; DNA: TGTGCCAGCAGCGATGACAGGGCGGCCTACGAGCAGTACTTC; V: TRBV7-9; D: TRBD1; length: 14; J: TRBJ2-7; size: few
CDR3: CASSLQPNTEAFF; DNA: TGTGCCAGCAGTTTACAGCCGAACACTGAAGCTTTCTTT; V: TRBV6-5; D: -; length: 13; J: TRBJ1-1; size: many
CDR3: CASSLKTGAKTNTGELFF; DNA: TGTGCCAGCAGCCTAAAAACAGGGGCGAAAACGAACACCGGGGAGCTGTTTTTT; V: TRBV21-1; D: -; length: 18; J: TRBJ2-2; size: -
CDR3: CASSPAVGVGEAFF; DNA: TGCGCCAGCAGCCCAGCGGTGGGGGTGGGTGAAGCTTTCTTT; V: TRBV4-3; D: -; length: 14; J: TRBJ1-1; size: many
CDR3: CASSLRLAGVNEQFF; DNA: TGTGCCAGCAGCTTGCGACTAGCGGGAGTCAATGAGCAGTTCTTC; V: TRBV5-6; D: TRBD2; length: 15; J: TRBJ2-1; size: -
CDR3: CASLSGHYGYTF; DNA: TGTGCCAGCCTCTCAGGTCACTATGGCTACACCTTC; V: TRBV7-9; D: -; length: 12; J: TRBJ1-2; size: many
CDR3: CASSYDRTSGRGNEQFF; DNA: TGTGCCAGCAGTTACGACCGGACTAGCGGGAGAGGCAATGAGCAGTTCTTC; V: TRBV6-5; D: TRBD2; length: 17; J: TRBJ2-1; size: few
CDR3: CASSLGLARADTQYF; DNA: TGTGCCAGCAGCTTAGGACTAGCTAGGGCAGATACGCAGTATTTT; V: TRBV7-6; D: TRBD2; length: 15; J: TRBJ2-3; size: many
CDR3: CASSQDRGHYEQYF; DNA: TGCGCCAGCAGCCAAGATAGGGGGCACTACGAGCAGTACTTC; V: TRBV4-3; D: TRBD1; length: 14; J: TRBJ2-7; size: many
CDR3: CASSIEPGLDEQYF; DNA: TGTGCCAGTAGTATTGAACCCGGGCTGGACGAGCAGTACTTC; V: TRBV19; D: -; length: 14; J: TRBJ2-7; size: many
CDR3: CASWGPSGREAKNIQYF; DNA: TGTGCCAGTTGGGGGCCCAGCGGGAGGGAGGCCAAAAACATTCAGTACTTC; V: TRBV2; D: TRBD2; length: 17; J: TRBJ2-4; size: many
CDR3: CASTPTSLTDTQYF; DNA: TGTGCCAGCACCCCGACTAGCTTGACAGATACGCAGTATTTT; V: TRBV28; D: TRBD2; length: 14; J: TRBJ2-3; size: many
CDR3: CASSTSPLGTGTSGANVLTF; DNA: TGTGCCAGCAGTACCTCCCCGTTAGGGACAGGGACTTCCGGGGCCAACGTCCTGACTTTC; V: TRBV6-2/TRBV6-3; D: TRBD1; length: 20; J: TRBJ2-6; size: many
CDR3: CASSVSRVSGANVLTF; DNA: TGTGCCAGCAGCGTGTCCCGAGTCTCTGGGGCCAACGTCCTGACTTTC; V: TRBV9; D: -; length: 16; J: TRBJ2-6; size: many
CDR3: CASGSGRALQETQYF; DNA: TGCGCCAGCGGTAGCGGGAGGGCTCTCCAAGAGACCCAGTACTTC; V: TRBV4-3; D: TRBD2; length: 15; J: TRBJ2-5; size: many